This entry is about one T cell receptor (beta chain). Which antigen it targets is not known. Base-call qualities are not available, and no considerably larger clone is one nucleotide away. TCRbeta CDR3 regions were amplified from genomic DNA using the immunoSEQ Assay, a bias-controlled multiplex PCR. In the source study's methods: Within the assay, amplification of reference gene primers was used to estimate how many nucleated cells each sample contained. To quantify the absolute abundance of each unique TCRbeta CDR3 rearrangement, sequence reads were collapsed and filtered. For each sample, productive Simpson clonality was calculated as the square root of Simpson's diversity index across productive rearrangements. TCRdb obtained this table from immuneACCESS and retained in-frame rearrangements with V and J assigned. These tables miss some clones; where compared with another copy, unresolved V genes account for less than half of the shortfall, and the remainder is unexplained. V and J calls and clone size are copied from that table; D and trimming were computed from the DNA. This sample is represented by a few hundred thousand clones; around 87% of them were singletons. Together, the top ten hold less than 3.5% of the sample.

The data originate from a study of blood T cell repertoires in COVID-19 (dated by TCRdb to the early 2020s). Some background on the complete study: Samples covering the acute and convalescent phases of COVID-19 were provided by collaborators in the United States, Italy and Spain. The prospective study material was composed of cDNA or gDNA derived from T cells, B-cell-depleted T cells, or PBMCs. Where available, HLA class I and class II types were taken from metadata supplied by the sample provider and were not determined by assay-based typing. Subjects who had been exposed to COVID-19, were actively infected with it, or had recovered from it provided the deeply sampled blood TCRbeta repertoires that made up the dataset. The repertoires were released in a freely available public database intended as a resource for research on the immune response to SARS-CoV-2. The sample metadata nearly always contained a de-identified subject ID, COVID-19 status, age in years and sex. The samples were drawn from the first 160 participants of the ongoing ImmuneRACE study and from under 1,500 subjects provided by 6 global collaborators.

Whole blood was collected in K2EDTA tubes by collaborating institutions according to the institutions' own protocols. Collaborator samples were shipped for TCRbeta analysis as frozen whole blood, isolated PBMCs, or DNA extracted from either sample type. V is clipped by 1 base and J by 4 bases, and the sequence between their germline boundaries is 13 bases long. The CDR3 holds 15 amino acids from the cysteine to the phenylalanine. Just CDR3 DNA is preserved here, 45 bases in frame from base 1. Per the germline V gene, MNHNS is the CDR1 and SASEGT is the CDR2. The full study reports these points: How much clinical and demographic metadata was included differed by source and by participant, and the metadata was provided uncurated.

The V and J genes are TRBV6-1 and TRBJ1-2; no D gene can be assigned with confidence. This clonotype originated in a human donor in a cohort sampled during active COVID-19. The sequenced sample consisted of peripheral blood. CDR3 loop: CASSEGGVGGYGYTF. The DNA sequence is TGTGCCAGCAGTGAAGGTGGGGTAGGAGGCTATGGCTACACCTTC.